The 5 T cell receptor beta chains presented below share a single source sample, sequenced in a study of beta chain features in type 1 diabetes. Investigators reverse transcribed all isolated RNA, so they sequenced expressed TCRB transcripts. Some clones are missing from TCRdb's copy, which holds only in-frame ones; the method was immunoSEQ multiplex PCR. This table has 500,000 to 700,000 clones, roughly a sixth appearing once. Sequenced: naive CD4+ T cells from blood. These receptors all stem from a man in his late teens or twenties in good health.

This clone was found a few times. The chain carries TRBV7-2 and TRBJ2-7; 8 bases match TRBD2. The CDR3 is 15 amino acids. J lost 4 bases, V lost 5 bases, and 10 bases had no gene match. Germline loops: CDR1 SGHTA, CDR2 FQGNSA. CDR3 loop: CASSRTSGNSYEQYF. CDR3 DNA sequence: TGTGCCAGCAGCCGTACTAGCGGTAATTCGTACGAGCAGTACTTC.

This chain links TRBV11-2 with TRBJ1-4; 9 positions match TRBD1. The V gene end was trimmed by 2 bases and the J gene end by 5 bases; junction bases not matched to a gene: 6. Germline CDR1 is SGHAT and CDR2 is FQNNGV. This CDR3 has 16 residues. The chain's CDR3 is CASSLFLGQGNEKLFF. As DNA, the CDR3 is TGTGCCAGCAGCTTATTCCTCGGACAGGGGAATGAAAAACTGTTTTTT. Full variable domain (outside the CDR3, taken from reference TRBV11-2 and TRBJ1-4): EAGVAQSPRYKIIEKRQSVAFWCNPISGHATLYWYQQILGQGPKLLIQFQNNGVVDDSQLPKDRFSAERLKGVDSTLKIQPAKLEDSAVYLCASSLFLGQGNEKLFFGSGTQLSVL.

As for this clone: Other DNA sequences in this sample translate to the same CDR3. The CDR3 loop is CASSPGTGNTEAFF. The CDR3 DNA is TGTGCCAGCTCACCAGGGACAGGGAACACTGAAGCTTTCTTT. This sequence joins TRBV18 and TRBJ1-1; 8 nucleotides align to TRBD1. The V gene end was trimmed by 2 bases and the J gene end by 1 base; junction bases not matched to a gene: 0. The CDR3 has 14 amino acids. Germline-derived CDR1 and CDR2 are KGHSH and LQKENI.

This chain joins TRBV4-1 and TRBJ2-7; TRBD1 or TRBD2 may be the D gene (7 bases each). V was shortened by 2 bases and J by 7 bases, with 15 bases between the two germline ends. Germline lookup yields CDR1 MGHRA and CDR2 YSYEKL. This CDR3 is 14 amino acids long. This chain's CDR3 is CASSQPQQGGEQYF. The CDR3 DNA is TGCGCCAGCAGCCAACCCCAGCAGGGGGGGGAGCAGTACTTC.

Comments on this clone: One end of the junction varies from germline; a read error may be responsible. CDR3 nucleotide sequence: TGTGCCAGCAGCCAAACAGGCCTCACTAAAGCTTTCTTT. Its protein is CASSQTGLTKAFF. The gene calls are TRBV14 and TRBJ1-1; TRBD1 might be the D (5 bases). Germline V gene data show CDR1 as SGHDN and CDR2 as FVKESK. The CDR3 totals 13 residues.